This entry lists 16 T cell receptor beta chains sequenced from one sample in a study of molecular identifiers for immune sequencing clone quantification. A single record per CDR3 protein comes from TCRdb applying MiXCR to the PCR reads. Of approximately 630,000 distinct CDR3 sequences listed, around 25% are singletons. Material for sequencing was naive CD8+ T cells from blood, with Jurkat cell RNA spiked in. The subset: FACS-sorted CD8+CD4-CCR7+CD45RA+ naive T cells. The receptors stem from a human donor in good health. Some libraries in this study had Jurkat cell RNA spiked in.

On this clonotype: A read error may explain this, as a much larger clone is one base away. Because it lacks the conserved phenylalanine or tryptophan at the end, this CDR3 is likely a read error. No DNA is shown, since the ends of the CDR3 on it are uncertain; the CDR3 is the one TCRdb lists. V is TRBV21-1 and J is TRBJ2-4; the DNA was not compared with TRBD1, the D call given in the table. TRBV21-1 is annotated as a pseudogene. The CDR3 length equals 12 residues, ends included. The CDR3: CASLQGILIQYL.

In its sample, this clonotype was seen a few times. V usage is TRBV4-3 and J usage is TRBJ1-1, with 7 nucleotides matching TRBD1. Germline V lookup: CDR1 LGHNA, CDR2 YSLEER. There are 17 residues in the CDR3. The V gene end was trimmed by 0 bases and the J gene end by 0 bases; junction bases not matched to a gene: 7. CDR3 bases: TGCGCCAGCAGCCAAGACTTGTCTGGACAGGTGAACACTGAAGCTTTCTTT. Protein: CASSQDLSGQVNTEAFF.

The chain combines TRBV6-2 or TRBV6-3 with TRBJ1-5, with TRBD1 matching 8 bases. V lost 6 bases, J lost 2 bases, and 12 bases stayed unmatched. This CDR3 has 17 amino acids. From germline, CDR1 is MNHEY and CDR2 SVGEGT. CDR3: CASSYRSGQGRNQPQHF. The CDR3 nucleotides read TGTGCCAGCAGCTACCGGTCCGGACAGGGCCGCAATCAGCCCCAGCATTTT.

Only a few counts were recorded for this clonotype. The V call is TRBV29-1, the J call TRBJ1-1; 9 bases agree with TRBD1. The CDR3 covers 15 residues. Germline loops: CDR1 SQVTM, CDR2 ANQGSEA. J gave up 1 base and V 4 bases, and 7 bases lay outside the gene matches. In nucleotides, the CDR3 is TGCAGCGTTGGTGGGGGGGACAGGGCGAACACTGAAGCTTTCTTT. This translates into CSVGGGDRANTEAFF.

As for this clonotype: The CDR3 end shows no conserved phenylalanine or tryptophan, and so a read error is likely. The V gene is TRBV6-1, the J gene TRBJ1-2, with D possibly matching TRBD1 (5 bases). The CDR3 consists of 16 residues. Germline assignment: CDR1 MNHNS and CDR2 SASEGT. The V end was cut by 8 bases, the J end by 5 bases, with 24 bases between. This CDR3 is CASHDVGTGARYGYTL. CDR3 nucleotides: TGTGCCAGCCATGATGTGGGGACGGGTGCTCGGTATGGCTACACCCTC.

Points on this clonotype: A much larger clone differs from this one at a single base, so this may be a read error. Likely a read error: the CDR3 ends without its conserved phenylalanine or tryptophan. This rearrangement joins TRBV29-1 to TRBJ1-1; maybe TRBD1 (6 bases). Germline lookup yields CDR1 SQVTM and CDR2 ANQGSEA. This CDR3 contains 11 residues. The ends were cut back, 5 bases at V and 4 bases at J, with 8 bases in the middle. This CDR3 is CSVTGITEAFV. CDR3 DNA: TGCAGCGTTACAGGGATCACTGAAGCTTTCGTT.

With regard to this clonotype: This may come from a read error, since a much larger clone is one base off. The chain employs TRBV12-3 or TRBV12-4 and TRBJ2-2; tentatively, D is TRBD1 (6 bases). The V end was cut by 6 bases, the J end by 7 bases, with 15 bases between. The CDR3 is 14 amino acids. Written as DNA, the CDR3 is TGTGCCAGCAGGTCATCGTGGGACATCGGGGAGCTGTTTTTT. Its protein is CASRSSWDIGELFF.

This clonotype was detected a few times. The CDR3: CASSMTSGGLRSYNEQFF. Here the CDR3 DNA reads TGTGCCAGCAGCATGACTAGCGGGGGATTGCGGTCCTACAATGAGCAGTTCTTC. The rearrangement uses TRBV7-9 and TRBJ2-1; 12 bases are a match to TRBD2. This CDR3 region has 18 residues. V dropped 5 bases and J dropped 1; count of bases not matched to a gene: 9. The germline CDR1 and CDR2 sequences are SEHNR and FQNEAQ (reference sequence).

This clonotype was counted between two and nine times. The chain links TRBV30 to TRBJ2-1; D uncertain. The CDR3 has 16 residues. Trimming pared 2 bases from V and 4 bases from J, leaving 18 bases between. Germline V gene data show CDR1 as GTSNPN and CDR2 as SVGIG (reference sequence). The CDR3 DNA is TGTGCCTGGAGTTGGCCGTCAGGCATCTCATACAATGAGCAGTTCTTC. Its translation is CAWSWPSGISYNEQFF.

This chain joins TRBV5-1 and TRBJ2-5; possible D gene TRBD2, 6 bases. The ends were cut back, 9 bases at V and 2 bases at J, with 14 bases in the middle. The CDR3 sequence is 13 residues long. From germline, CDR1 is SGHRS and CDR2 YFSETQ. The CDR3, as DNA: TGCGCCACCAGGACGGGGACTCAAGAGACCCAGTACTTC. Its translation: CATRTGTQETQYF.

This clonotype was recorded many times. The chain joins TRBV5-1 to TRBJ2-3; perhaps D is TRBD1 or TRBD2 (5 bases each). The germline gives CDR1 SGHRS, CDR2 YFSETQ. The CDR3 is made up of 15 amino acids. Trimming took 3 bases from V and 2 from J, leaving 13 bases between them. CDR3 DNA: TGCGCCAGCAGCTCCGGGACGCAAGTCACAGATACGCAGTATTTT. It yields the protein CASSSGTQVTDTQYF.

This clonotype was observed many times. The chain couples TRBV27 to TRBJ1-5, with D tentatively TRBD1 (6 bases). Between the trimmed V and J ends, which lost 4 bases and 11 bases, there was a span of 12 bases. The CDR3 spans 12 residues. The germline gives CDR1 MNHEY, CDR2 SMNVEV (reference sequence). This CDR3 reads CASSSGEGAQHF. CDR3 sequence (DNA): TGTGCCAGCAGTTCAGGGGAAGGGGCCCAGCATTTT.

The CDR3 DNA reads as TGTGCCAGCAGCCCAGGACGGGAGAACACCGGGGAGCTGTTTTTT. Its translation is CASSPGRENTGELFF. The chain links TRBV7-9 to TRBJ2-2, with D possibly TRBD2 on 5 matching bases. Trimming stripped 5 bases from V and 1 base from J, with 11 bases between. This CDR3 is built from 15 residues. Germline lookup yields CDR1 SEHNR and CDR2 FQNEAQ (reference sequence).

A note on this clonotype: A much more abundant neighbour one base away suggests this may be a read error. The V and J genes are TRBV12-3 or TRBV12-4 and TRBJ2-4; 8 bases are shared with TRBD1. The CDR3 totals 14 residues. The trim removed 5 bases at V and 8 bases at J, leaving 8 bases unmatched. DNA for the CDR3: TGTGCCAGCAGTCCGTGCAGGGGGCTGGACATTCAGTACTTC. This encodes CASSPCRGLDIQYF.

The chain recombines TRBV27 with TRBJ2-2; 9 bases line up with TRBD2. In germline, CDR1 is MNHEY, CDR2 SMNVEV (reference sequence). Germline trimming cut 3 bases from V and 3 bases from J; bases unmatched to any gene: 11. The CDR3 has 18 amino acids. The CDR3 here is CASSFIPYSGSDTGELFF. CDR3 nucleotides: TGTGCCAGCAGTTTTATCCCCTATAGCGGGAGTGACACCGGGGAGCTGTTTTTT.

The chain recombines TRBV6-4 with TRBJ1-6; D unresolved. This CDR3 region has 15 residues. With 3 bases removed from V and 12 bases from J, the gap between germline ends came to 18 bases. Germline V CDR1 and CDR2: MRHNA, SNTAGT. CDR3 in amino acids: CASSECGRTYQPLHF. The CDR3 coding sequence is TGTGCCAGCAGTGAATGCGGGCGAACATACCAACCCCTCCACTTT.